This T cell receptor beta chain was sequenced during a study of long-term antiretroviral therapy in people with HIV. Study results and caveats: Whereas controls had wider CDR3 length ranges, HIV repertoires had narrower ones. Blood, drawn from about 2003 to 2017, may reflect older ART regimens. Dominating the repertoire at all time points were the clones that expanded before ART.

Of note for this clone: The antigen is not known.

Researchers report immunoSEQ v3.0 was run at survey level. Repertoires were generated with immunoSEQ multiplex PCR, while TCRdb's copy carries only in-frame clones and drops some. Found here are approximately 18,000 clones, approximately 80% of them singletons; the top ten hold roughly 10%. Looked up from germline, CDR1 is SGHAT and CDR2 is FQNNGV. CDR3 length equals 16 residues. V gave up 0 bases and J gave up 4 bases; unmatched junction bases: 9. Treatment locations for all participants with HIV were in the United States. This clonotype originated in a woman aged 40 to 55 with HIV. The V gene is TRBV11-2, the J gene TRBJ2-7; TRBD2 matches 7 bases. Specimen: unsorted PBMCs, collected 0.2 years after starting antiretroviral therapy. The CDR3 sequence is CASSLDGLAALYEQYF. CDR3 DNA sequence: TGTGCCAGCAGCTTAGATGGGCTAGCGGCATTATACGAGCAGTACTTC. Full variable domain (rest looked up from reference TRBV11-2 and TRBJ2-7): EAGVAQSPRYKIIEKRQSVAFWCNPISGHATLYWYQQILGQGPKLLIQFQNNGVVDDSQLPKDRFSAERLKGVDSTLKIQPAKLEDSAVYLCASSLDGLAALYEQYFGPGTRLTVT.